These T cell receptor beta chains were read from a single sample in a study of T-cell memory formation after mild COVID-19. One entry per CDR3 protein results from TCRdb running MiXCR on the 5' RACE reads. Of about 250,000 distinct CDR3 sequences listed, about 16% are singletons. Sequenced: PBMCs or a T cell subset sorted from them (not recorded which). The receptors stem from an adult woman who had mild COVID-19 (a few samples of this study predate the infection). Cell type and time point are not known. Each CDR3 is given with its conserved first and last residue. Fields, in order: clone size, J gene, V gene, D gene, CDR3 DNA, CDR3 protein. D genes are given only for firm matches. Rows give clone size only sometimes, using once, few, many, or a class for an expanded clone.

clone size: NA
J gene: TRBJ2-2
V gene: TRBV18
D gene: NA
CDR3 DNA: TGTGCCAGCTCACCAAGACTACTATTACAGGGAGACACTGGCGGGGAGCTGTTTTTT
CDR3 protein: CASSPRLLLQGDTGGELFF

clone size: many
J gene: TRBJ2-1
V gene: TRBV5-1
D gene: TRBD2
CDR3 DNA: TGCGCCAGCAAGCGGGGGGACTACAATGAGCAGTTCTTC
CDR3 protein: CASKRGDYNEQFF

clone size: many
J gene: TRBJ2-4
V gene: TRBV20-1
D gene: TRBD1
CDR3 DNA: TGCAGTGCTAGTCCCCCAGGGGGCTACTCCAAAAACATTCAGTACTTC
CDR3 protein: CSASPPGGYSKNIQYF

clone size: few
J gene: TRBJ2-4
V gene: TRBV12-3/TRBV12-4
D gene: TRBD1
CDR3 DNA: TGTGCCAGCAGCTTGACAGGGAATGGGGCCAAAAACATTCAGTACTTC
CDR3 protein: CASSLTGNGAKNIQYF

clone size: NA
J gene: TRBJ1-5
V gene: TRBV2
D gene: NA
CDR3 DNA: TGTGCCAGCAGCGCTTGGACTAGCAATCAGCCCCAGCATTTT
CDR3 protein: CASSAWTSNQPQHF

clone size: many
J gene: TRBJ1-2
V gene: TRBV4-1
D gene: NA
CDR3 DNA: TGCGCCAGCAGCCAAGGCGCGGGGCCTAACTATGGCTACACCTTC
CDR3 protein: CASSQGAGPNYGYTF

clone size: few
J gene: TRBJ2-3
V gene: TRBV20-1
D gene: NA
CDR3 DNA: TGCAGTGCCGTTAAAACAGCAACAGATACGCAGTATTTT
CDR3 protein: CSAVKTATDTQYF

clone size: many
J gene: TRBJ2-7
V gene: TRBV5-1
D gene: NA
CDR3 DNA: TGCGCCAGCAGCTTGGACCTGAGTTACGAGCAGTACTTC
CDR3 protein: CASSLDLSYEQYF

clone size: many
J gene: TRBJ1-1
V gene: TRBV7-2
D gene: NA
CDR3 DNA: TGTGCCAGCAGCTACGCCTTTCTCCCTGAAGCTTTCTTT
CDR3 protein: CASSYAFLPEAFF

clone size: NA
J gene: TRBJ2-5
V gene: TRBV7-2
D gene: NA
CDR3 DNA: TGTGCCAGCAGACTCTCAGGGGGGGGCACGGAGACCCAGTACTTC
CDR3 protein: CASRLSGGGTETQYF

clone size: few
J gene: TRBJ2-7
V gene: TRBV9
D gene: NA
CDR3 DNA: TGTGCCAGCAGCCTCTGTCGGTCCTACGAGCAGTACTTC
CDR3 protein: CASSLCRSYEQYF